A single count supports the clone carrying this TCR beta chain. Its antigen is unknown. Extractions gave at least 5 micrograms of total RNA per sample. This sample was taken from a study of blood T cells in healthy people across ages. Study conclusions and caveats: Estimated diversity, derived from one million T cells, was regarded as an underestimate.

The CDR3 is 16 residues long. Germline loops: CDR1 SGDLS, CDR2 YYNGEE. Combining a sample-barcoded 5' primer with a J-beta primer mix, a second PCR ran for about 7 to 11 cycles. Every individual sample yielded 2.5 million or more paired-end reads (each containing CDR3). TCRdb analysed the 5' RACE reads with MiXCR anew, one entry per CDR3 protein. The data contain some 1.4 million distinct CDR3 sequences, approximately 42% of them singletons. This clonotype was sampled from a woman between 18 and 30 years old in good health. Sample: blood. The chain joins TRBV9 to TRBJ2-5; D possibly matches TRBD1 or TRBD2 (5 bases each). TRBJ2-7 matches the DNA end more closely, so the J call is doubtful. DNA of the CDR3: TGTGCCAGCAGCGCATCTTACCCGAGGGGCCCCTACGAGCAGTACTTC. Its translation is CASSASYPRGPYEQYF.